This entry lists 4 T cell receptor beta chains sequenced from one sample in a study of CD8 T cells in Susac syndrome. Reverse transcription of about 0.45 to 1 ug RNA was carried out with random hexamers. One entry per CDR3 protein results from TCRdb running MiXCR on the immunoSEQ multiplex PCR reads. The table includes around 170,000 distinct CDR3 sequences, approximately 95% detected once. Material for sequencing was CD8+ T cells from PBMCs. These receptors all come from a human donor with Susac syndrome.

The J gene is TRBJ2-3, the V gene TRBV4-2, with D perhaps matching TRBD1 (6 bases). The CDR3 spans 15 residues. V lost 1 base and J 2 bases, leaving 10 bases between the germline ends. CDR1 LGHNA and CDR2 YNFKEQ come from the germline V gene. The CDR3 protein is CASSQGTDITDTQYF. For the CDR3, the DNA is TGTGCCAGCAGCCAAGGGACAGATATCACAGATACGCAGTATTTT.

V and J are TRBV4-1 and TRBJ1-3; a weak D match, TRBD1 (5 bases). Deletions cut 3 bases from V and 2 bases from J, with 8 bases between. The CDR3 length is 14 residues. The germline V gene has CDR1 MGHRA and CDR2 YSYEKL. The chain's CDR3 is CASSHQGAGNTIYF. The CDR3 DNA reads TGCGCCAGCAGCCATCAAGGGGCTGGAAACACCATATATTTT.

The chain has TRBV12-3 or TRBV12-4 and TRBJ2-5; maybe TRBD2 (5 bases). V lost 3 bases to trimming and J lost 4 bases, with 12 bases between them. The CDR3 has 14 residues. The CDR3 coding sequence is TGTGCCAGCAGTTTCCTCCCTAGCTTAGAGACCCAGTACTTC. Translation gives CASSFLPSLETQYF.

A single count supports this clonotype. V usage is TRBV20-1 and J usage is TRBJ2-7; 12 bases align to TRBD1. The CDR3 sequence is 15 residues long. The germline V gene has CDR1 DFQATT and CDR2 SNEGSKA (reference sequence). V lost 3 bases and J lost 7; bases outside the gene matches: 10. CDR3 residues: CSARTPGQGAEEQYF. The CDR3 DNA follows: TGCAGTGCTAGGACACCGGGACAGGGGGCGGAAGAGCAGTACTTC.